The 17 T cell receptor beta chains presented below share a single source sample, sequenced in a study of T-cell memory formation after mild COVID-19. TCRdb re-called the 5' RACE reads through MiXCR, storing one row per CDR3 protein. The profile shows 90,000 to 130,000 distinct CDR3 sequences, 18% of them singletons. Material: PBMCs or a T cell subset sorted from them (not recorded which). These receptors originate from a man between 18 and 35 years old who had mild COVID-19 (a few samples of this study predate the infection). Cell type and time point are not known.

The gene calls are TRBV2 and TRBJ2-5; 8 bases match TRBD1. V lost 5 bases and J lost 4; bases outside the gene matches: 3. The CDR3 is 13 residues long. CDR1 and CDR2 from the germline V gene are SNHLY and FYNNEI. CDR3 sequence (DNA): TGTGCCAGCAGTCCGACAGGGGCAGAGACCCAGTACTTC. It yields the protein CASSPTGAETQYF.

This clonotype was detected a few times. This rearrangement joins TRBV6-1 to TRBJ1-2; D uncertain. V lost 4 bases and J lost 6, with 15 bases in between. Germline-derived CDR1 and CDR2 are MNHNS and SASEGT. The length of the CDR3 is 14 residues. The DNA of the CDR3 is TGTGCCAGCAGTGTACCGGGAACAGTGGATGGCTACACCTTC. Translation: CASSVPGTVDGYTF.

V and J are TRBV24-1 and TRBJ2-1, with TRBD2 matching over 11 bases. The germline gives CDR1 KGHDR, CDR2 SFDVKD. The CDR3 totals 17 residues. Unmatched junction bases numbered 4, after V lost 2 bases and J lost 2 bases. The CDR3 DNA is TGTGCCACCAGTGATTCCCGACTAGCGGGGCCCTACAATGAGCAGTTCTTC. Amino acid sequence: CATSDSRLAGPYNEQFF.

The chain has TRBV7-2 and TRBJ2-2, with D uncertain. V lost 4 bases and J lost 4, with 16 bases in between. Germline-derived CDR1 and CDR2 are SGHTA and FQGNSA. CDR3 length equals 16 residues. CDR3 loop: CASSSSRNPGTGELFF. The CDR3 DNA reads as TGTGCCAGCAGCTCATCCAGGAATCCAGGCACCGGGGAGCTGTTTTTT.

The rearrangement joins TRBV19 to TRBJ2-7, with D possibly being TRBD2 (5 bases). V lost 4 bases and J lost 3, with 10 bases in between. The CDR3 totals 13 residues. Germline V gene data show CDR1 as LNHDA and CDR2 as SQIVND (reference sequence). The CDR3 sequence is CASSTDLHYEQYF. CDR3 sequence (DNA): TGTGCCAGTAGTACGGACTTACACTACGAGCAGTACTTC.

This sequence joins TRBV7-2 and TRBJ1-5, with D tentatively TRBD1 (5 bases). V lost 6 bases and J 5 bases, leaving 14 bases between the germline ends. Germline V lookup: CDR1 SGHTA, CDR2 FQGNSA. The CDR3 has 14 residues. Here the CDR3 reads CASRPTGEDQPQHF. CDR3 in DNA: TGTGCCAGCAGGCCAACAGGTGAGGATCAGCCCCAGCATTTT. The full variable domain, in which reference TRBV7-2 and TRBJ1-5 provide the parts outside the CDR3, is GAGVSQSPSNKVTEKGKDVELRCDPISGHTALYWYRQSLGQGLEFLIYFQGNSAPDKSGLPSDRFSAERTGGSVSTLTIQRTQQEDSAVYLCASRPTGEDQPQHFGDGTRLSIL.

In its sample, this clonotype was seen a few times. The chain has TRBV20-1 and TRBJ2-2, with TRBD1 matching over 7 bases. From germline, CDR1 is DFQATT and CDR2 SNEGSKA (reference sequence). The V and J ends lost 2 bases and 4 bases, in that order; junction bases with no gene match: 4. CDR3 length equals 14 residues. CDR3 nucleotides: TGCAGTGCTAGATCCTCAGGGGGCACCGGGGAGCTGTTTTTT. Protein product: CSARSSGGTGELFF.

This clonotype has more than one count but fewer than ten. The CDR3 DNA reads TGTGCCAGTAGTGTCCGGACCGACAGCTCCTATAATTCACCCCTCCACTTT. This encodes CASSVRTDSSYNSPLHF. This sequence joins TRBV19 and TRBJ1-6, with D possibly TRBD1 on 5 matching bases. Germline V gene sequence: CDR1 LNHDA, CDR2 SQIVND (reference sequence). Trimming removed 5 bases from V and 0 bases from J, with 14 bases in between. CDR3 length equals 17 residues.

The rearrangement uses TRBV10-3 and TRBJ2-7; D perhaps matches TRBD2 (5 bases). Germline CDR1 reads ENHRY; CDR2 reads SYGVKD. Between the trimmed V and J ends, which lost 5 bases and 3 bases, there was a span of 11 bases. There are 13 residues in the CDR3. The CDR3 region is CAISSGVDYEQYV. The CDR3 bases are TGTGCCATCAGTTCCGGGGTGGACTACGAGCAGTACGTC.

This clonotype has more than one count but fewer than ten. This rearrangement joins TRBV6-5 to TRBJ2-4; D possibly corresponds to TRBD2 (6 bases). Germline V gene sequence: CDR1 MNHEY, CDR2 SVGAGI. V dropped 6 bases and J dropped 8 bases, with 20 bases sitting between them. The CDR3 has 15 residues. The CDR3 region is CASRPVAVRGYIQYF. Written as DNA, the CDR3 is TGTGCCAGCAGACCCGTAGCGGTCCGGGGGTACATTCAGTACTTC.

This clonotype was counted only a few times. The chain links TRBV2 to TRBJ2-1; D ambiguous. The CDR3 has 14 residues. V lost 2 bases, J lost 4 bases, and 9 bases lay in between. In germline, CDR1 is SNHLY, CDR2 FYNNEI. The CDR3 DNA reads as TGTGCCAGCAGTGAAATGAGTGGATACAATGAGCAGTTCTTC. This encodes CASSEMSGYNEQFF.

This clonotype showed up just a few times. The chain combines TRBV4-1 with TRBJ2-1, with 9 bases fitting TRBD2. Germline V gene sequence: CDR1 MGHRA, CDR2 YSYEKL. The CDR3 consists of 19 residues. The junction had 15 bases not matched to a gene; V was cut back by 0 bases and J by 6 bases. DNA of the CDR3: TGCGCCAGCAGCCAAGATAAGGGCTTGACTAGCGGCGGCCTCAATGAGCAGTTCTTC. This encodes CASSQDKGLTSGGLNEQFF.

The rearrangement joins TRBV20-1 to TRBJ1-1; D uncertain. Germline values: CDR1 DFQATT, CDR2 SNEGSKA (reference sequence). Trimming left V 3 bases short and J 3 bases short, with 11 bases between. The CDR3 runs to 13 residues. CDR3 protein: CSASQDTYTEAFF. The CDR3 DNA follows: TGCAGTGCTAGCCAAGATACTTACACTGAAGCTTTCTTT.

The chain joins TRBV29-1 to TRBJ2-1; TRBD1 is a possible D gene (6 bases). Trimming removed 0 bases from V and 0 bases from J, with 12 bases in between. There are 16 residues in the CDR3. In germline, CDR1 is SQVTM, CDR2 ANQGSEA. The CDR3 loop is CSVEEQDRNSYNEQFF. CDR3 in DNA: TGCAGCGTTGAAGAACAGGACAGAAACTCCTACAATGAGCAGTTCTTC.

The chain joins TRBV6-2 or TRBV6-3 to TRBJ2-3; D is possibly TRBD1 (6 bases). With 8 bases removed from V and 6 bases from J, the gap between germline ends came to 15 bases. CDR1 MNHEY and CDR2 SVGEGT come from the germline V gene. This CDR3 has 13 amino acids. CDR3 amino acids: CASGQPLDDTQYF. The CDR3 DNA reads as TGTGCCAGCGGACAGCCCCTCGACGATACGCAGTATTTT.

The gene calls are TRBV3-1 and TRBJ2-1; perhaps TRBD1 as D (6 bases). The CDR3 length is 13 residues. The ends were cut back, 1 base at V and 10 bases at J, with 11 bases in the middle. Germline V gene lookup returns CDR1 LGHDT and CDR2 YNNKEL (reference sequence). The CDR3 DNA reads as TGTGCCAGCAGCCAAGTGGGGGCGAGGGAGCAGTTCTTC. Protein sequence: CASSQVGAREQFF.

This clonotype was seen a few times. This chain links TRBV20-1 with TRBJ1-4, with TRBD1 as a possible D gene (6 bases). Germline CDR1 reads DFQATT; CDR2 reads SNEGSKA (reference sequence). CDR3 length: 12 residues. V lost 6 bases and J lost 7, with 12 bases in between. Here the CDR3 DNA reads TGCAGTGCCCCCAGGGGTGGTGAAAAACTGTTTTTT. Amino acids: CSAPRGGEKLFF.